The 25 T cell receptor beta chains below all came from one sample that was sequenced in a study of beta chain features in type 1 diabetes (dated by TCRdb to the late 2010s). Broad study findings and their caveats: In all four CD4+ subsets, TCRB CDR3 length was moderately but significantly shorter in type 1 diabetes patients.

The library was generated by the immunoSEQ multiplex PCR assay. The entire isolated RNA was reverse transcribed using the High Capacity cDNA Reverse Transcription Kit, and thus expressed TCRB transcripts were sequenced. Imported from immuneACCESS, the table was reduced by TCRdb to in-frame sequences with V and J called. These copies leave out some clones; in studies compared against another copy, an unresolved V gene accounts for under half, and the cause of the remainder is not known. This sample gives around 180,000 clones in total; approximately 8.4% of them show up just once. The ten largest make up 0.5% of the sample. These receptors have no identified antigens. Sequencing was carried out using central memory CD4+ T cells from blood. The receptors here all came from a man between 18 and 29 years old with type 1 diabetes.

The DNA for the CDR3 is TGCGCCAGCGGTAAGACAGGGATATCCACTGAAGCTTTCTTT. It is translated as CASGKTGISTEAFF. The V call is TRBV5-1, the J call TRBJ1-1; 7 bases map to TRBD1. V was pared by 7 bases and J by 4 bases, with 10 bases of the junction left unmatched. CDR3 length: 14 amino acids. Germline V gene sequence: CDR1 SGHRS, CDR2 YFSETQ.

The rearrangement links TRBV5-4 to TRBJ1-2; D is possibly TRBD1 (5 bases). V was cut by 0 bases and J by 10 bases, with 10 bases left in between. There are 12 residues in the CDR3. The germline V gene has CDR1 SGHNT and CDR2 YYREEE (reference sequence). CDR3 nucleotides: TGTGCCAGCAGCTTGGAGGACACCTACTACACCTTC. It specifies CASSLEDTYYTF.

This clone was counted between two and nine times. The chain combines TRBV5-1 with TRBJ1-1; D is perhaps TRBD1 (6 bases). V dropped 0 bases and J dropped 0 bases, with 9 bases sitting between them. From germline, CDR1 is SGHRS and CDR2 YFSETQ. The length of the CDR3 is 15 residues. The CDR3 region is CASSLAGQLNTEAFF. CDR3 DNA sequence: TGCGCCAGCAGCTTGGCAGGACAGTTGAACACTGAAGCTTTCTTT.

This clone has just a few counts. The chain is built from TRBV6-1 and TRBJ2-2; D is unclear. The V end lost 5 bases, the J end lost 5 bases, and 6 bases lay between the germline ends. This CDR3 comprises 12 residues. Germline V CDR1 and CDR2: MNHNS, SASEGT. DNA of the CDR3: TGTGCCAGCAGTCGGTTTACCGGGGAGCTGTTTTTT. It is translated as CASSRFTGELFF.

This clone has ten or more counts. The same CDR3 is also encoded by other DNA sequences in this sample. This sequence joins TRBV5-1 and TRBJ2-5; no definite D call. The CDR3 is made up of 13 amino acids. Germline CDR1 and CDR2: SGHRS and YFSETQ. V dropped 1 base and J dropped 3 bases, with 7 bases sitting between them. Written as DNA, the CDR3 is TGCGCCAGCAGCTTGACTCGAGAAGAGACCCAGTACTTC. Translated, it gives CASSLTREETQYF. The full variable domain, with the rest looked up from reference TRBV5-1 and TRBJ2-5, is KAGVTQTPRYLIKTRGQQVTLSCSPISGHRSVSWYQQTPGQGLQFLFEYFSETQRNKGNFPGRFSGRQFSNSRSEMNVSTLELGDSALYLCASSLTREETQYFGPGTRLLVL.

The rearrangement links TRBV2 to TRBJ2-7; 7 bases line up with TRBD2. J was trimmed by 9 bases and V by 5 bases; bases with no gene match: 10. The CDR3 totals 13 residues. Germline CDR1 SNHLY, CDR2 FYNNEI. CDR3 nucleotide sequence: TGTGCCAGCAGTTATTCTCTTACGGGGGGGCAGTACTTC. Protein sequence: CASSYSLTGGQYF. The full variable domain, completed using reference TRBV2 and TRBJ2-7, is EPEVTQTPSHQVTQMGQEVILRCVPISNHLYFYWYRQILGQKVEFLVSFYNNEISEKSEIFDDQFSVERPDGSNFTLKIRSTKLEDSAMYFCASSYSLTGGQYFGPGTRLTVT.

This clone was seen a handful of times. This sequence joins TRBV7-9 and TRBJ2-1, with 14 bases identical to TRBD2. The CDR3 length is 14 residues. Germline CDR1 SEHNR, CDR2 FQNEAQ (reference sequence). Trimming removed 1 base from V and 15 bases from J; junction bases left unmatched: 5. The CDR3 protein is CASSLGLAGGPRFF. Here the CDR3 DNA reads TGTGCCAGCAGCTTAGGACTAGCGGGAGGGCCTCGGTTCTTC.

This clone was detected only a few times. The chain joins TRBV5-4 to TRBJ2-5; 7 nucleotides match TRBD1. The length of the CDR3 is 14 residues. CDR1 and CDR2 (germline): SGHNT, YYREEE (reference sequence). V gave up 3 bases and J gave up 3 bases; unmatched junction bases: 5. CDR3 nucleotides: TGTGCCAGCAGCTCCGGGACAGTCGAAGAGACCCAGTACTTC. It yields the protein CASSSGTVEETQYF. The complete variable domain, with remaining parts taken from reference TRBV5-4 and TRBJ2-5, reads ETGVTQSPTHLIKTRGQQVTLRCSSQSGHNTVSWYQQALGQGPQFIFQYYREEENGRGNFPPRFSGLQFPNYSSELNVNALELDDSALYLCASSSGTVEETQYFGPGTRLLVL.

This clone has a handful of counts. V is TRBV9 and J is TRBJ2-7; D possibly corresponds to TRBD1 (5 bases). The CDR3 is 13 amino acids. The V gene lost 1 base and the J gene lost 1 base, with 6 bases spanning the gap. Looked up from germline, CDR1 is SGDLS and CDR2 is YYNGEE. CDR3 DNA sequence: TGTGCCAGCAGCGTACAGGGTTCCTACGAGCAGTACTTC. It translates to CASSVQGSYEQYF.

There are a few counts of this clone. This same CDR3 is encoded by further DNA sequences in the sample. The chain has TRBV5-1 and TRBJ2-7; TRBD2 agrees at 13 bases. J lost 5 bases, V lost 4 bases, and 6 bases had no gene match. This CDR3 has 15 residues. Germline-derived CDR1 and CDR2 are SGHRS and YFSETQ. The CDR3 DNA follows: TGCGCCAGCAGCGAAGGACTAGCGGGAGTAGACGAGCAGTACTTC. It translates to CASSEGLAGVDEQYF. Full variable domain (outside the CDR3, taken from reference TRBV5-1 and TRBJ2-7): KAGVTQTPRYLIKTRGQQVTLSCSPISGHRSVSWYQQTPGQGLQFLFEYFSETQRNKGNFPGRFSGRQFSNSRSEMNVSTLELGDSALYLCASSEGLAGVDEQYFGPGTRLTVT.

This clone has more than one count but fewer than ten. The chain carries TRBV2 and TRBJ2-3, with D possibly TRBD1 on 6 matching bases. CDR1 is SNHLY and CDR2 is FYNNEI in the germline V gene. CDR3 length equals 12 residues. Trimming stripped 7 bases from V and 5 bases from J, with 10 bases between. The CDR3 sequence is CASNTGLDTQYF. The CDR3 DNA reads TGTGCCAGCAATACAGGGTTAGATACGCAGTATTTT.

This clone turned up a few times. The chain recombines TRBV5-4 with TRBJ1-1; the D is unclear. CDR3 length: 13 residues. Trimming left V 3 bases short and J 1 base short, with 7 bases between. CDR1 is SGHNT, CDR2 YYREEE, per germline (reference sequence). This CDR3 is CASSSPGNTEAFF. CDR3 in DNA: TGTGCCAGCAGCTCCCCAGGGAACACTGAAGCTTTCTTT.

This clone was counted between two and nine times. The V call is TRBV5-1, the J call TRBJ2-1, with D unclear. The V end was cut by 2 bases, the J end by 5 bases, with 8 bases between. Germline V gene data show CDR1 as SGHRS and CDR2 as YFSETQ. CDR3 length equals 13 residues. The CDR3 bases are TGCGCCAGCAGCTTCTTACAGCACAATGAGCAGTTCTTC. Its translation is CASSFLQHNEQFF. Full variable domain (missing parts from reference TRBV5-1 and TRBJ2-1): KAGVTQTPRYLIKTRGQQVTLSCSPISGHRSVSWYQQTPGQGLQFLFEYFSETQRNKGNFPGRFSGRQFSNSRSEMNVSTLELGDSALYLCASSFLQHNEQFFGPGTRLTVL.

This clone appeared a few times. The V and J genes are TRBV5-6 and TRBJ1-2; D is unresolved. The CDR3 is 13 amino acids. V was pared by 4 bases and J by 2 bases, with 9 bases between. Per germline, CDR1 SGHDT and CDR2 YYEEEE. The CDR3 region is CASSLERNYGYTF. CDR3 DNA sequence: TGTGCCAGCAGCCTCGAGCGGAACTATGGCTACACCTTC. Full variable domain (outside the CDR3, taken from reference TRBV5-6 and TRBJ1-2): DAGVTQSPTHLIKTRGQQVTLRCSPKSGHDTVSWYQQALGQGPQFIFQYYEEEERQRGNFPDRFSGHQFPNYSSELNVNALLLGDSALYLCASSLERNYGYTFGSGTRLTVV.

CDR3 protein: CASSFSGLEQYF. For the CDR3, the DNA is TGTGCCAGCAGTTTTTCGGGTCTCGAGCAGTACTTC. V is TRBV28 and J is TRBJ2-7; unclear D gene. Germline CDR1 MDHEN, CDR2 SYDVKM. The CDR3 contains 12 residues. With 3 bases removed from V and 6 bases from J, the gap between germline ends came to 9 bases.

V gene TRBV28 combines with J gene TRBJ2-7; D possibly corresponds to TRBD1 (7 bases). The germline gives CDR1 MDHEN, CDR2 SYDVKM. The CDR3 runs to 14 residues. Trimming removed 7 bases at V and 4 bases at J, with 17 bases between. This chain's CDR3 is CASTWRGRRYEQYF. The CDR3 bases are TGTGCCAGCACATGGAGGGGGCGGAGGTACGAGCAGTACTTC.

The chain joins TRBV2 to TRBJ2-1; 9 bases align to TRBD2. The CDR3 covers 14 residues. Looked up from germline, CDR1 is SNHLY and CDR2 is FYNNEI. V was clipped by 9 bases and J by 6 bases; unmatched bases: 9. The CDR3 DNA is TGTGCCAGTACCGCGGGGGGGCTACCCAATGAGCAGTTCTTC. Amino acid sequence: CASTAGGLPNEQFF.

The chain has TRBV18 and TRBJ1-1, with no clear D. The V gene lost 2 bases and the J gene lost 1 base, with 8 bases spanning the gap. Germline CDR1 is KGHSH and CDR2 is LQKENI. The CDR3 extends over 14 amino acids. As DNA, the CDR3 is TGTGCCAGCTCACCAGTGACAACGAACACTGAAGCTTTCTTT. It yields the protein CASSPVTTNTEAFF.

The chain uses TRBV18 and TRBJ1-1, with D hard to call. CDR3 length: 13 residues. V lost 6 bases, J lost 1 base, and 9 bases lay in between. Germline V gene sequence: CDR1 KGHSH, CDR2 LQKENI. In DNA form, the CDR3 reads TGTGCCAGCTCCGCGGGTACGAACACTGAAGCTTTCTTT. It encodes CASSAGTNTEAFF.

This clone was detected a few times. The V call is TRBV5-4, the J call TRBJ1-4, with D perhaps TRBD1 (6 bases). This CDR3 has 15 residues. The germline V and J ends were trimmed by 4 bases and 0 bases, with 10 bases remaining between them. Germline V gene sequence: CDR1 SGHNT, CDR2 YYREEE (reference sequence). The CDR3 protein is CASSPGTTTNEKLFF. The CDR3 bases are TGTGCCAGCAGCCCAGGGACAACAACTAATGAAAAACTGTTTTTT.

The CDR3 protein is CASSNGGGYEQYF. Here the CDR3 DNA reads TGTGCCAGTAGTAACGGCGGGGGCTACGAGCAGTACTTC. J is TRBJ2-7 and V is TRBV19, with 7 bases lining up with TRBD2. Germline-derived CDR1 and CDR2 are LNHDA and SQIVND (reference sequence). The CDR3 spans 13 residues. The V gene end was trimmed by 4 bases and the J gene end by 3 bases; junction bases not matched to a gene: 3.

The gene calls are TRBV11-2 and TRBJ2-3; tentatively, D is TRBD1 (5 bases). The CDR3 has 14 amino acids. With 5 bases removed from V and 4 bases from J, the gap between germline ends came to 13 bases. CDR1 SGHAT and CDR2 FQNNGV come from the germline V gene. CDR3 residues: CASSDQGGPDTQYF. In DNA, the CDR3 is TGTGCCAGCAGCGATCAGGGCGGCCCAGATACGCAGTATTTT.

The chain joins TRBV30 to TRBJ2-7; D may be TRBD1 (5 bases). Germline assignment: CDR1 GTSNPN and CDR2 SVGIG (reference sequence). The CDR3 spans 14 residues. Trimming pared 2 bases from V and 6 bases from J, leaving 17 bases between. CDR3 in DNA: TGTGCCTGGAGTCCCGTCAGGGAACTATCCGAGCAGTACTTC. Translated: CAWSPVRELSEQYF.

This clone was picked up a small number of times. The CDR3 here is CASSPGQGSSYEQYF. In nucleotides, the CDR3 is TGCGCCAGCAGCCCCGGACAGGGAAGCTCCTACGAGCAGTACTTC. V gene TRBV4-1 combines with J gene TRBJ2-7; 8 bases agree with TRBD1. Looked up from germline, CDR1 is MGHRA and CDR2 is YSYEKL. The V segment lost 4 bases and the J segment 0 bases; nucleotides outside the gene matches: 5. The CDR3 spans 15 residues.

The chain has TRBV4-1 and TRBJ2-5; perhaps TRBD1 as D (5 bases). The J call may be wrong; the DNA end is better matched by TRBJ2-7. Germline CDR1 reads MGHRA; CDR2 reads YSYEKL. The length of the CDR3 is 15 residues. The CDR3: CASSLQQGFSYEQYF. CDR3 coding DNA: TGCGCCAGCAGCCTTCAGCAGGGTTTTTCTTACGAGCAGTACTTC.